This T cell receptor (beta chain) is drawn from a study of cytomegalovirus exposure and HLA in healthy donors. Study information: HLA-typed donors contributed some 85 million unique TCRs, which were held in an early data release.

Whole-study results and caveats: For most TCR beta V segments, an earlier analysis put the productive rate at about 90% or about 30% of the time. Association of some 18,000 TCR beta sequences with HLA alleles was found at 0.05 false discovery rate in a later analysis.

The primer mix had 60 Vbeta and 13 Jbeta primers. Sequenced by immunoSEQ multiplex PCR; TCRdb stores in-frame clones only, minus some. Here the sample spans about 130,000 clones, 70% to 85% being singletons. The CDR3 sequence is 19 residues long. The trim removed 4 bases at V and 1 base at J, leaving 14 bases unmatched. Germline V gene lookup returns CDR1 SGHTA and CDR2 FQGTGA. As to this clone: As yet, its antigen is unknown.

All the people who gave samples were healthy bone marrow donors. This receptor was identified in a woman aged 60-75 years in good health and CMV-seropositive. V usage is TRBV7-3 and J usage is TRBJ2-3; 10 bases align to TRBD2. The sample consisted of PBMCs. CDR3 bases: TGTGCCAGCAGCTCGAGAGGGCCTAGCGGGGGTCGAGGCACAGATACGCAGTATTTT. Its protein is CASSSRGPSGGRGTDTQYF. Drawing the rest from reference TRBV7-3 and TRBJ2-3, the complete variable domain is GAGVSQTPSNKVTEKGKYVELRCDPISGHTALYWYRQSLGQGPEFLIYFQGTGAADDSGLPNDRFFAVRPEGSVSTLKIQRTERGDSAVYLCASSSRGPSGGRGTDTQYFGPGTRLTVL.